This TCR beta chain comes out of a study of T cells of healthy individuals (dated by TCRdb to 2017 to 2018). Libraries were constructed by 5' RACE. Sequencing took place on an Illumina MiSeq. In-frame beta chains were kept once TCRdb had trimmed the public reads at Q25 with fastp and called clones with MiXCR. Here each entry gathers all rows of one CDR3 protein and keeps the most common genes and DNA. Across this sample there are around 83,000 distinct CDR3 sequences, with about 4.8% seen only once. Of the sample, approximately 8% falls within the top ten clones. This clonotype appeared many times. This receptor's antigen is unknown. Sequence at one end of the junction differs from germline and may be a read error. The TCR was taken from a female donor in good health.

The CDR3 reads CASSLYVAANEQFF. The DNA sequence is given as TGTGCTAGCAGCTTATATGTAGCGGCCAATGAGCAGTTCTTC. The chain uses TRBV7-7 and TRBJ2-1, with TRBD2 as a weak D call on 6 bases. Including cysteine and phenylalanine, the CDR3 has 14 amino acids. The CDR3 DNA has 42 bases and is translated from base 1. CDR1 and CDR2 were assigned from the germline V gene (reference sequence) as SSHAT and FNYEAQ.